This T cell receptor (beta chain) was retrieved from a study of identical twins. In regard to this clonotype: Antigen: not known.

Germline lookup yields CDR1 LGHDT and CDR2 YNNKEL (reference sequence). The V end lost 1 base, the J end lost 1 base, and 6 bases lay between the germline ends. The CDR3 contains 14 residues. Healthy Caucasians alone served as donors. MiXCR was run by TCRdb on the 5' RACE reads, yielding one entry per CDR3 protein. The sample holds approximately 1.8 million distinct CDR3 sequences, roughly a third seen once. Study-level points and caveats: Low generation-probability sequences were in excess among twin-shared out-of-frame alpha sequences. Insertion counts were lower in abundant cord blood beta clonotypes, a trend that memory repertoires did not show.

The clonotype was recovered from a newborn girl in good health. This sequence joins TRBV3-1 and TRBJ2-3, with unresolved D. Sequenced input: cord blood. CDR3 protein: CASSQGARTDTQYF. The CDR3 bases are TGTGCCAGCAGCCAAGGGGCCCGCACAGATACGCAGTATTTT.